Below are 27 T cell receptor beta chains sequenced from a single sample in a study of T cell changes during pregnancy in multiple sclerosis. TCRdb's table, derived via immunoSEQ multiplex PCR, lists solely in-frame clones and lacks some. The table includes some 24,000 clones, around nine tenths detected once. The sample here was CD4+ T cells from peripheral blood mononuclear cells, taken in the second trimester of pregnancy. The receptors originated from a female donor in good health, enrolled as a control in a pregnancy study.

This chain uses TRBV5-4 with TRBJ2-1; possible D gene TRBD1, 6 bases. This CDR3 comprises 14 residues. Germline CDR1 reads SGHNT; CDR2 reads YYREEE (reference sequence). V lost 0 bases and J 2 bases, leaving 6 bases between the germline ends. The CDR3 loop reads CASSLGGPYNEQFF. CDR3 nucleotide sequence: TGTGCCAGCAGCTTGGGGGGGCCCTACAATGAGCAGTTCTTC.

This clone was recorded once. The V gene is TRBV19, the J gene TRBJ1-5; 7 nucleotides align to TRBD1. This CDR3 is built from 14 residues. Germline loops: CDR1 LNHDA, CDR2 SQIVND (reference sequence). The V and J ends lost 4 bases and 4 bases, in that order; junction bases with no gene match: 4. CDR3 nucleotide sequence: TGTGCCAGTAGTAAACCAGGGGGAAATCAGCCCCAGCATTTT. Amino acid sequence: CASSKPGGNQPQHF.

This chain links TRBV4-1 with TRBJ2-7, with D perhaps TRBD2 (6 bases). Trimming left V 0 bases short and J 1 base short, with 7 bases between. The CDR3 runs to 14 residues. Germline CDR1 is MGHRA and CDR2 is YSYEKL. CDR3 loop: CASSQEGGSYEQYF. CDR3 DNA sequence: TGCGCCAGCAGCCAAGAGGGAGGATCCTACGAGCAGTACTTC.

The V gene is TRBV4-1, the J gene TRBJ2-1; 10 bases match TRBD2. This CDR3 region has 15 residues. Germline-derived CDR1 and CDR2 are MGHRA and YSYEKL. Trimming took 1 base from V and 9 from J; bases not matched to a gene: 6. The CDR3 spells CASSQGLAGGGEQFF. CDR3 bases: TGCGCCAGCAGCCAAGGACTAGCGGGTGGGGGTGAGCAGTTCTTC.

This clone was recorded a few times. The chain joins TRBV7-2 to TRBJ2-7, with 7 positions matching TRBD1. J lost 6 bases, V lost 4 bases, and 15 bases had no gene match. CDR3 length: 16 residues. In germline, CDR1 is SGHTA, CDR2 FQGNSA. CDR3 amino acids: CASSSPDRVFIGEQYF. The CDR3 nucleotides read TGTGCCAGCAGCTCCCCTGACAGGGTCTTCATCGGCGAGCAGTACTTC.

The gene calls are TRBV7-2 and TRBJ2-3, with 8 bases identical to TRBD2. Germline V gene lookup returns CDR1 SGHTA and CDR2 FQGNSA. J was trimmed by 4 bases and V by 3 bases; bases with no gene match: 6. This CDR3 spans 15 amino acids. CDR3 in amino acids: CASSLTSVGPDTQYF. The CDR3 nucleotides are TGTGCCAGCAGCTTGACTAGCGTGGGCCCAGATACGCAGTATTTT.

The CDR3 sequence is CASSPMSSTEAFF. The CDR3 DNA sequence: TGTGCCAGCTCACCAATGTCGAGCACTGAAGCTTTCTTT. The rearrangement joins TRBV18 to TRBJ1-1; D call uncertain. The germline V gene has CDR1 KGHSH and CDR2 LQKENI. The ends were cut back, 2 bases at V and 4 bases at J, with 8 bases in the middle. CDR3 size: 13 residues.

The table lists this clone with a count of one. This chain links TRBV6-5 with TRBJ2-3; unclear D gene. Trimming took off 7 bases at V and 1 base at J, with 15 bases between the two ends. The germline V gene encodes CDR1 MNHEY and CDR2 SVGAGI. The CDR3 contains 15 residues. The CDR3 nucleotides read TGTGCCAGCACTAACGACTTGGGTGGCACAGATACGCAGTATTTT. This codes for CASTNDLGGTDTQYF.

The chain uses TRBV6-6 and TRBJ2-4; 9 bases agree with TRBD2. Germline CDR1 reads MNHNY; CDR2 reads SVGAGI (reference sequence). This CDR3 contains 14 residues. V dropped 5 bases and J dropped 5; count of bases not matched to a gene: 4. CDR3 sequence reads: CASSLRGGENIQYF. The CDR3 DNA is TGTGCCAGCAGTCTACGCGGGGGGGAAAACATTCAGTACTTC.

V is TRBV11-3 and J is TRBJ1-4; D is uncertain. Looked up from germline, CDR1 is SGHNT and CDR2 is YENEEA. V lost 8 bases, J lost 0 bases, and 13 bases lay in between. This CDR3 region has 15 residues. The CDR3 loop is CASEHPFATNEKLFF. The CDR3 DNA reads TGTGCCAGCGAACACCCCTTTGCAACTAATGAAAAACTGTTTTTT.

This clone was seen a handful of times. The chain recombines TRBV4-1 with TRBJ1-6; D gene ambiguous. V was trimmed by 4 bases and J by 9 bases, leaving 13 bases between them. This CDR3 is 14 amino acids long. Germline CDR1 MGHRA, CDR2 YSYEKL. CDR3 in amino acids: CASSLPVAGSPLHF. DNA for the CDR3: TGCGCCAGCAGCCTGCCGGTTGCCGGTTCACCCCTCCACTTT.

The chain recombines TRBV7-2 with TRBJ2-3, with a possible D match to TRBD1 (6 bases). Trimming cost V 5 bases and J 2 bases, with 17 bases left between them. CDR1 and CDR2 from the germline V gene are SGHTA and FQGNSA. CDR3 size: 16 residues. In DNA form, the CDR3 reads TGTGCCAGCAGCAGACTGGACAGTCTTTTCACAGATACGCAGTATTTT. It is translated as CASSRLDSLFTDTQYF. Using reference TRBV7-2 and TRBJ2-3 for the parts outside the CDR3, the full variable domain is GAGVSQSPSNKVTEKGKDVELRCDPISGHTALYWYRQSLGQGLEFLIYFQGNSAPDKSGLPSDRFSAERTGGSVSTLTIQRTQQEDSAVYLCASSRLDSLFTDTQYFGPGTRLTVL.

This rearrangement joins TRBV4-2 to TRBJ2-2; a weak D match, TRBD2 (6 bases). CDR3 size: 16 residues. The V end was cut by 0 bases, the J end by 6 bases, with 14 bases between. From germline, CDR1 is LGHNA and CDR2 YNFKEQ. The DNA for the CDR3 is TGTGCCAGCAGCCAAGAGCCACTCGCGGGGCCCGGGGAGCTGTTTTTT. It encodes CASSQEPLAGPGELFF.

This chain connects TRBV9 to TRBJ2-2; D ambiguous. Trimming removed 0 bases at V and 7 bases at J, with 7 bases between. CDR3 length equals 13 residues. Germline values: CDR1 SGDLS, CDR2 YYNGEE. The CDR3 DNA is TGTGCCAGCAGCGTAGTTGTGAGCGGGGAGCTGTTTTTT. Residues: CASSVVVSGELFF.

This chain uses TRBV19 with TRBJ2-7; 7 bases are a match to TRBD2. Trimming took 6 bases from V and 0 from J; bases not matched to a gene: 14. CDR1 LNHDA and CDR2 SQIVND come from the germline V gene (reference sequence). The CDR3 has 17 residues. CDR3 region: CASSQTSLQRGSYEQYF. CDR3 DNA: TGTGCCAGTAGCCAGACTAGCCTACAAAGAGGCTCCTACGAGCAGTACTTC.

The rearrangement uses TRBV6-5 and TRBJ1-2; maybe TRBD1 (5 bases). Trimming removed 0 bases at V and 4 bases at J, with 9 bases between. Germline CDR1 MNHEY, CDR2 SVGAGI. The CDR3 extends over 14 amino acids. Written as DNA, the CDR3 is TGTGCCAGCAGTTACTCGCAGGGCAGCTATGGCTACACCTTC. Encoded protein: CASSYSQGSYGYTF.

This rearrangement joins TRBV5-4 to TRBJ2-1, with 15 bases matching TRBD2. CDR3 length: 19 residues. V shed 4 bases and J 0 bases; nucleotides not matched to a gene: 8. CDR1 and CDR2 (germline): SGHNT, YYREEE (reference sequence). The CDR3 is CASSLPGLAGGPSYNEQFF. CDR3 DNA sequence: TGTGCCAGCAGCCTGCCCGGACTAGCGGGGGGGCCCTCCTACAATGAGCAGTTCTTC.

The chain employs TRBV6-1 and TRBJ1-4; a weak D match, TRBD1 (5 bases). The CDR3 has 16 residues. Germline values: CDR1 MNHNS, CDR2 SASEGT. Between the trimmed V and J ends, which lost 4 bases and 4 bases, there was a span of 16 bases. The CDR3 here is CASSVYYRSGNEKLFF. In nucleotides, the CDR3 is TGTGCCAGCAGTGTATACTACAGGTCCGGTAATGAAAAACTGTTTTTT.

The chain couples TRBV6-4 to TRBJ2-3; 8 bases fit TRBD2. The CDR3 is 19 amino acids. The junction had 21 bases not matched to a gene; V was cut back by 7 bases and J by 3 bases. Germline V gene lookup returns CDR1 MRHNA and CDR2 SNTAGT. The CDR3 protein is CASIRPGGRPPGRTDTQYF. Here the CDR3 DNA reads TGTGCCAGCATCCGACCGGGGGGGAGGCCCCCCGGAAGGACAGATACGCAGTATTTT.

The CDR3 sequence is CTSRPGRDRGSISNQPQHF. CDR3 nucleotides: TGCACCAGCAGGCCCGGCCGGGACAGGGGATCTATTAGCAATCAGCCCCAGCATTTT. This chain uses TRBV1 with TRBJ1-5; TRBD1, the D gene given by the table, was not confirmed from the DNA. TRBV1 is flagged as a pseudogene. CDR3 size: 19 residues.

This chain connects TRBV7-8 to TRBJ2-3; 13 nucleotides match TRBD2. The CDR3 consists of 17 residues. The V gene's germline CDR1 is SGHVS and CDR2 FQNEAQ. Germline trimming cut 1 base from V and 7 bases from J; bases unmatched to any gene: 8. The CDR3 spells CASSLGVGTSGMNTQYF. As DNA, the CDR3 is TGTGCCAGCAGCTTAGGGGTCGGGACTAGCGGGATGAATACGCAGTATTTT. The variable domain in full, with the rest retrieved from reference TRBV7-8 and TRBJ2-3, is GAGVSQSPRYKVAKRGQDVALRCDPISGHVSLFWYQQALGQGPEFLTYFQNEAQLDKSGLPSDRFFAERPEGSVSTLKIQRTQQEDSAVYLCASSLGVGTSGMNTQYFGPGTRLTVL.

This clone was counted only a few times. This chain connects TRBV19 to TRBJ1-1, with 8 positions matching TRBD1. CDR3 length equals 16 residues. Germline CDR1 is LNHDA and CDR2 is SQIVND (reference sequence). V lost 2 bases to trimming and J lost 1 base; unmatched junction nucleotides: 6. In DNA, the CDR3 is TGTGCCAGTAGTATATTTCAGGGGGCGAGGAACACTGAAGCTTTCTTT. Its protein product is CASSIFQGARNTEAFF.

Here the CDR3 DNA reads TGCGCCAGCAGCCCTCGCAGGGGTAATTCACCCCTCCACTTT. This sequence encodes CASSPRRGNSPLHF. The chain has TRBV5-1 and TRBJ1-6, with D perhaps TRBD1 (6 bases). Germline CDR1 reads SGHRS; CDR2 reads YFSETQ. The CDR3 covers 14 residues. The V gene lost 4 bases and the J gene lost 6 bases, with 11 bases spanning the gap. Combining the CDR3 with reference TRBV5-1 and TRBJ1-6 gives the whole variable domain KAGVTQTPRYLIKTRGQQVTLSCSPISGHRSVSWYQQTPGQGLQFLFEYFSETQRNKGNFPGRFSGRQFSNSRSEMNVSTLELGDSALYLCASSPRRGNSPLHFGNGTRLTVT.

The chain has TRBV15 and TRBJ1-4; D call uncertain. V lost 6 bases and J 6 bases, leaving 8 bases between the germline ends. This CDR3 spans 12 amino acids. Germline lookup yields CDR1 LNHNV and CDR2 YYDKDF (reference sequence). The CDR3 here is CATRRVDEKLFF. Written as DNA, the CDR3 is TGTGCCACCAGACGGGTAGATGAAAAACTGTTTTTT.

This rearrangement joins TRBV28 to TRBJ1-6; D may be TRBD1 (5 bases). Germline V gene lookup returns CDR1 MDHEN and CDR2 SYDVKM. V was shortened by 6 bases and J by 6 bases, with 15 bases between the two germline ends. The CDR3 length is 15 residues. The CDR3 spells CASRLRGSGNSPLHF. As DNA, the CDR3 is TGTGCCAGCAGGCTTCGGGGGTCGGGTAATTCACCCCTCCACTTT.

The gene calls are TRBV5-8 and TRBJ1-2, with D possibly being TRBD1 (5 bases). The V gene's germline CDR1 is SGHTS and CDR2 YDEGEE. The CDR3 totals 14 residues. V was cut by 0 bases and J by 8 bases, with 14 bases left in between. The DNA for the CDR3 is TGTGCCAGCAGCTTGGTGTTACAGGTTTTGGGCTACACCTTC. This codes for CASSLVLQVLGYTF.

This clone was counted only a few times. V and J are TRBV5-5 and TRBJ2-2; 11 bases map to TRBD2. The CDR3 extends over 16 amino acids. Per the germline V gene, CDR1 is SGHKS and CDR2 is YYEKEE (reference sequence). The J segment lost 5 bases and the V segment lost 1 base, leaving 4 bases of the junction unmatched. The CDR3 DNA reads as TGTGCCAGCAGCTTGAGGCTAGCGGGAGGAACCGGGGAGCTGTTTTTT. Translated: CASSLRLAGGTGELFF.